The present TCR beta chain was sequenced within a study of tissue T cells after allogeneic stem cell transplantation. Study-wide results and limits: Anatomically similar tissues had similar TCR repertoires within each patient. The patient cohort was small and clinically heterogeneous, with limited sampling depth. Motif-based clustering found tissue-specific repertoire signatures shared across patients, though few clones were shared.

The repertoire was sequenced with immunoSEQ multiplex PCR; TCRdb's copy has only in-frame clones and lacks some. This sample has 20,000 to 25,000 clones, with 55% to 80% found just once. Concerning this clone: Antigen: not known. Genes and germline come from the mouse. The read ends 1 residue shy of where the CDR3 ends; the end is completed using the germline J gene. The same CDR3 can be traced to other DNA sequences in this sample.

The CDR3 contains 13 residues. Per germline, CDR1 GKSSPN and CDR2 SITVG. Trimming shortened V by 0 bases and J by 0 bases, and 5 bases separated the two germline ends. This receptor was identified in a female BALB/c mouse in good health. The mice in this strain carry MHC haplotype H2-d. This chain joins TRBV31 and TRBJ1-1, with D uncertain. The sequenced sample consisted of spleen. The part of the CDR3 DNA that was read is TGTGCCTGGAGTCTAGGGACAAACACAGAAGTCTTC. Translated, it gives CAWSLGTNTEVF. The whole CDR3 protein is CAWSLGTNTEVFF.